The 3 T cell receptor beta chains presented below share a single source sample, sequenced in a study of blood T cell repertoires in COVID-19. Measured with immunoSEQ multiplex PCR; TCRdb has only the in-frame clones, and not every one. The table includes 150,000 to 200,000 clones, 84% detected once. The sample consisted of peripheral blood. Receptors were obtained from a woman in her 70s with COVID-19, enrolled during active disease.

The chain employs TRBV5-4 and TRBJ2-2; the match to TRBD2 covers 13 bases. The V and J ends lost 2 bases and 5 bases, in that order; junction bases with no gene match: 15. From germline, CDR1 is SGHNT and CDR2 YYREEE (reference sequence). The CDR3 runs to 20 residues. For the CDR3, the DNA is TGTGCCAGCAGCTTTGGACAGGATTTACCGGGACTAGCGGGAACCGGGGAGCTGTTTTTT. This codes for CASSFGQDLPGLAGTGELFF. The complete variable domain, with remaining parts taken from reference TRBV5-4 and TRBJ2-2, reads ETGVTQSPTHLIKTRGQQVTLRCSSQSGHNTVSWYQQALGQGPQFIFQYYREEENGRGNFPPRFSGLQFPNYSSELNVNALELDDSALYLCASSFGQDLPGLAGTGELFFGEGSRLTVL.

V and J are TRBV5-5 and TRBJ2-1, with D perhaps TRBD1 (6 bases). The CDR3 has 16 amino acids. Germline CDR1 reads SGHKS; CDR2 reads YYEKEE (reference sequence). Trimming took 5 bases from V and 0 from J, leaving 15 bases between them. The CDR3 loop is CASSVMGTSSYNEQFF. The CDR3 bases are TGTGCCAGCAGTGTGATGGGGACAAGCTCCTACAATGAGCAGTTCTTC.

The chain uses TRBV7-8 and TRBJ1-5; D gene unclear. This CDR3 spans 15 amino acids. Germline-derived CDR1 and CDR2 are SGHVS and FQNEAQ. Trimming shortened V by 1 base and J by 4 bases, and 11 bases separated the two germline ends. The CDR3: CASSLVRPGNQPQHF. CDR3 bases: TGTGCCAGCAGCTTAGTTAGGCCGGGGAATCAGCCCCAGCATTTT.